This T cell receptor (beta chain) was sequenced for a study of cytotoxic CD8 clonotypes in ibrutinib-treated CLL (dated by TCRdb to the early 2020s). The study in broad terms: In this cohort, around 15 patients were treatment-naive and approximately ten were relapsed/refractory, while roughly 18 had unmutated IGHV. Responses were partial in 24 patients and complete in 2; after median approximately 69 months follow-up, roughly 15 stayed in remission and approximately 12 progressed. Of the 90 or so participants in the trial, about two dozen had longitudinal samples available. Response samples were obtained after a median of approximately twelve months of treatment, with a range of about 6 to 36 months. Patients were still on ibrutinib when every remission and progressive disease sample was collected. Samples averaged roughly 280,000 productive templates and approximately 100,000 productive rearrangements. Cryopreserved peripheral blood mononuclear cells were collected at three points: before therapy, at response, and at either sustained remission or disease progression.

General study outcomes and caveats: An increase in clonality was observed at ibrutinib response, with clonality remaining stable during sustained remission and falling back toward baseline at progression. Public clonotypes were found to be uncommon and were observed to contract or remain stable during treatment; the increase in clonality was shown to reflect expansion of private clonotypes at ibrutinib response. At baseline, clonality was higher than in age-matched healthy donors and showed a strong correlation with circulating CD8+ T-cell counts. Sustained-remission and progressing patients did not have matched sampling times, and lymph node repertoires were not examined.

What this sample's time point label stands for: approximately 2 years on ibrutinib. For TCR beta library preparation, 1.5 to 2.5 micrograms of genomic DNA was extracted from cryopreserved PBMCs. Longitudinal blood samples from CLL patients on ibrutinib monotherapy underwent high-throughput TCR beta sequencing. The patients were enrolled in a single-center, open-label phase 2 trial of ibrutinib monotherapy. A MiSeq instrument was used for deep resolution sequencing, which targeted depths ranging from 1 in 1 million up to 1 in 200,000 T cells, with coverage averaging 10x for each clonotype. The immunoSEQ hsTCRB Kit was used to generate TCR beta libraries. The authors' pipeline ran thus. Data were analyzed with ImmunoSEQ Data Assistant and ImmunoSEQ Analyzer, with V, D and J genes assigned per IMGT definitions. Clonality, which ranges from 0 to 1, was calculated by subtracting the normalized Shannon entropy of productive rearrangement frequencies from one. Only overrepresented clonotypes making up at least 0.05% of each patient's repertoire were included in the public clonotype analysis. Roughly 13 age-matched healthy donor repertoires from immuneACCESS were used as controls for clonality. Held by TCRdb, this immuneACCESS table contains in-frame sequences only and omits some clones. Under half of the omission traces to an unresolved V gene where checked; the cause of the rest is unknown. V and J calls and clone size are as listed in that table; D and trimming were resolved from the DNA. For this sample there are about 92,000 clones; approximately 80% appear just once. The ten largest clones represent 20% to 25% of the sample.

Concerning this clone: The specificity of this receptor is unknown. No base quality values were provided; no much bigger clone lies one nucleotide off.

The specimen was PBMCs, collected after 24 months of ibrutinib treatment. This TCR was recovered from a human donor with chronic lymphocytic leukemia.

CDR3 reads: CASSYGSNTEAFF. The DNA sequence is given as TGTGCCAGCAGTTATGGATCGAACACTGAAGCTTTCTTT. The chain was built from TRBV27 and TRBJ1-1, with an unclear D gene assignment. V drops 4 bases and J drops 1 base, leaving 7 bases in between. Per the germline V gene (reference sequence), MNHEY is the CDR1 and SMNVEV is the CDR2. Inclusive of the bounding cysteine and phenylalanine, the CDR3 is 13 residues long. Only CDR3 DNA remains: 39 bases, in frame from the first base.